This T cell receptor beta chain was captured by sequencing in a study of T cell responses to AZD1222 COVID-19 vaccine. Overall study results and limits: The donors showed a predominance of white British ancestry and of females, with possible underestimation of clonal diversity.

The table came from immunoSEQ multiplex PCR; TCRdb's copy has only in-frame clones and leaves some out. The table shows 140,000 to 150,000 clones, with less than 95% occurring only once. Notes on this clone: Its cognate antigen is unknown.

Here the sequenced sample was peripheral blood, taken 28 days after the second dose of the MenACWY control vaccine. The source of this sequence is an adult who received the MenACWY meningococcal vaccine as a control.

Here the CDR3 reads CASSQVGQGEHYGYTF. Written as DNA, the CDR3 is TGTGCCAGCAGCCAGGTTGGACAGGGGGAACACTATGGCTACACCTTC. The J gene is TRBJ1-2, the V gene TRBV14, with TRBD1 matching over 10 bases. This CDR3 region has 16 residues. The trim removed 3 bases at V and 3 bases at J, leaving 7 bases unmatched. Germline lookup yields CDR1 SGHDN and CDR2 FVKESK.